Presented here are 20 T cell receptor beta chains from one specimen sequenced in a study of blood T cell repertoires in COVID-19. Generated by immunoSEQ multiplex PCR, the TCRdb table keeps only in-frame clones and is missing some. This sample yields 250,000 to 350,000 clones, of which approximately 90% are seen a single time; 0.9% to 1.2% belongs to the top ten. Sequencing used PBMCs or T cells enriched from blood (not recorded which). These receptors originate from a woman in her thirties who had recovered from COVID-19.

The rearrangement uses TRBV6-2 or TRBV6-3 and TRBJ1-2; 7 bases map to TRBD1. Germline CDR1 is MNHEY and CDR2 is SVGEGT. With 5 bases clipped from V and 5 bases from J, the junction kept 5 bases outside the gene matches. This CDR3 has 13 residues. The CDR3 protein is CASSLDREYGYTF. The CDR3 DNA is TGTGCCAGCAGTCTTGACAGGGAATATGGCTACACCTTC.

V is TRBV13 and J is TRBJ2-7, with a tentative D call TRBD2 (6 bases). Trimming took off 3 bases at V and 0 bases at J, with 9 bases between the two ends. Germline V gives CDR1 PRHDT, CDR2 FYEKMQ (reference sequence). The CDR3 spans 14 residues. CDR3 protein: CASSLWRGSYEQYF. DNA of the CDR3: TGTGCCAGCAGCTTGTGGCGGGGCTCCTACGAGCAGTACTTC.

The V call is TRBV7-2, the J call TRBJ2-5, with a weak D call TRBD1 (7 bases). There are 15 residues in the CDR3. Trimming left V 1 base short and J 6 bases short, with 15 bases between. The germline V gene has CDR1 SGHTA and CDR2 FQGNSA. Here the CDR3 DNA reads TGTGCCAGCAGCTTAGGCGGGACAGCTCCCCAGACCCAGTACTTC. This codes for CASSLGGTAPQTQYF.

The count of this clone is one. The V call is TRBV30, the J call TRBJ1-2, with a weak D call TRBD1 (5 bases). CDR1 is GTSNPN, CDR2 SVGIG, per germline (reference sequence). V shed 4 bases and J shed 4 bases, with 19 bases lying between them. The CDR3 has 15 residues. As DNA, the CDR3 is TGTGCCTGGACTCAGAGAAGGGGCACCCCCTATGGCTACACCTTC. The encoded protein is CAWTQRRGTPYGYTF.

The CDR3 DNA is TGTGCCAGCAGCTCCGACAGGGGATGGAGCGGTGACACTGAAGCTTTCTTT. It encodes CASSSDRGWSGDTEAFF. The rearrangement joins TRBV6-2 or TRBV6-3 to TRBJ1-1, with 8 bases matching TRBD1. CDR1 MNHEY and CDR2 SVGEGT come from the germline V gene. V shed 6 bases, J shed 3 bases, and the junction held 15 bases outside the gene matches. The CDR3 covers 17 residues.

The genes are TRBV28 and TRBJ2-7; TRBD1 might be the D (6 bases). CDR1 is MDHEN, CDR2 SYDVKM, per germline. CDR3 length: 13 amino acids. V dropped 4 bases and J dropped 4 bases, with 11 bases sitting between them. CDR3 protein: CASSSKTGYEQYF. In DNA form, the CDR3 reads TGTGCCAGCAGTTCAAAAACAGGGTACGAGCAGTACTTC.

The chain uses TRBV5-1 and TRBJ1-4; D not resolved. Looked up from germline, CDR1 is SGHRS and CDR2 is YFSETQ. V lost 0 bases and J lost 0, with 9 bases in between. There are 16 residues in the CDR3. In nucleotides, the CDR3 is TGCGCCAGCAGCTTGGCCCCCCCAGCAACTAATGAAAAACTGTTTTTT. Residues: CASSLAPPATNEKLFF. Supplemented by reference TRBV5-1 and TRBJ1-4, the full variable domain reads KAGVTQTPRYLIKTRGQQVTLSCSPISGHRSVSWYQQTPGQGLQFLFEYFSETQRNKGNFPGRFSGRQFSNSRSEMNVSTLELGDSALYLCASSLAPPATNEKLFFGSGTQLSVL.

The chain uses TRBV6-2 or TRBV6-3 and TRBJ2-7; 7 nucleotides agree with TRBD2. The V gene end was trimmed by 2 bases and the J gene end by 1 base; junction bases not matched to a gene: 8. CDR1 is MNHEY and CDR2 is SVGEGT in the germline V gene. The CDR3 is made up of 16 amino acids. DNA for the CDR3: TGTGCCAGCAGTTACAGTGCGGCTAGCGGATCCTACGAGCAGTACTTC. This codes for CASSYSAASGSYEQYF.

V usage is TRBV13 and J usage is TRBJ2-4; tentatively, D is TRBD1 (6 bases). The CDR3 length is 17 residues. V lost 0 bases to trimming and J lost 5 bases, with 17 bases between them. Germline CDR1 reads PRHDT; CDR2 reads FYEKMQ (reference sequence). The CDR3 reads CASSLGNTGSRQNIQYF. In DNA form, the CDR3 reads TGTGCCAGCAGCTTAGGCAATACAGGGTCGAGACAAAACATTCAGTACTTC.

The J gene is TRBJ2-1, the V gene TRBV24-1; 7 bases agree with TRBD1. CDR3 length: 16 amino acids. Trimming took 4 bases from V and 4 from J; bases not matched to a gene: 9. Germline V lookup: CDR1 KGHDR, CDR2 SFDVKD. The CDR3 loop is CATSDPTGTLYNEQFF. DNA for the CDR3: TGTGCCACCAGTGACCCGACAGGGACCCTGTACAATGAGCAGTTCTTC.

The chain couples TRBV5-4 to TRBJ2-5, with 7 nucleotides matching TRBD2. The CDR3 covers 14 residues. CDR1 is SGHNT and CDR2 is YYREEE in the germline V gene (reference sequence). V lost 3 bases and J lost 1; bases outside the gene matches: 3. CDR3 DNA: TGTGCCAGCAGCTCGGGGGGAATCCAAGAGACCCAGTACTTC. Amino acids: CASSSGGIQETQYF.

The chain has TRBV2 and TRBJ2-2; 12 bases agree with TRBD2. Germline V lookup: CDR1 SNHLY, CDR2 FYNNEI. The CDR3 covers 20 residues. With 0 bases clipped from V and 1 base from J, the junction kept 9 bases outside the gene matches. CDR3 DNA: TGTGCCAGCAGTGAAGCGGTACCTAGCGGGAGGGCCGTGAACACCGGGGAGCTGTTTTTT. Translated: CASSEAVPSGRAVNTGELFF.

This clone was seen just once. V gene TRBV4-1 combines with J gene TRBJ2-7; maybe TRBD2 (5 bases). CDR3 length equals 15 residues. Trimming stripped 0 bases from V and 3 bases from J, with 12 bases between. CDR1 is MGHRA and CDR2 is YSYEKL in the germline V gene. CDR3 sequence (DNA): TGCGCCAGCAGCCAAGATAACTCAGACTACTACGAGCAGTACTTC. Translating gives CASSQDNSDYYEQYF.

J is TRBJ2-7 and V is TRBV27; the match to TRBD1 covers 10 bases. With 3 bases clipped from V and 2 bases from J, the junction kept 4 bases outside the gene matches. Germline CDR1 and CDR2: MNHEY and SMNVEV (reference sequence). CDR3 size: 15 residues. CDR3 bases: TGTGCCAGCAGTTTCGGACAGGGGGGGACCTACGAGCAGTACTTC. Amino acids: CASSFGQGGTYEQYF.

The rearrangement links TRBV18 to TRBJ2-5; perhaps TRBD2 as D (6 bases). Trimming removed 4 bases at V and 2 bases at J, with 8 bases between. There are 13 residues in the CDR3. Germline CDR1 is KGHSH and CDR2 is LQKENI. CDR3 residues: CASSRGVQETQYF. In DNA, the CDR3 is TGTGCCAGCTCACGGGGGGTACAAGAGACCCAGTACTTC. Based on the CDR3 plus reference TRBV18 and TRBJ2-5, the full variable domain is NAGVMQNPRHLVRRRGQEARLRCSPMKGHSHVYWYRQLPEEGLKFMVYLQKENIIDESGMPKERFSAEFPKEGPSILRIQQVVRGDSAAYFCASSRGVQETQYFGPGTRLLVL.

The V gene is TRBV6-5, the J gene TRBJ1-5; D possibly corresponds to TRBD1 (6 bases). Per the germline V gene, CDR1 is MNHEY and CDR2 is SVGAGI. The length of the CDR3 is 15 residues. The V end lost 7 bases, the J end lost 7 bases, and 20 bases lay between the germline ends. The CDR3 protein is CASTSTQGSGQPQHF. In nucleotides, the CDR3 is TGTGCCAGCACCTCGACCCAGGGGTCCGGGCAGCCCCAGCATTTT.

The chain couples TRBV30 to TRBJ1-4; 8 nucleotides align to TRBD1. The CDR3 contains 18 residues. CDR1 is GTSNPN and CDR2 is SVGIG in the germline V gene (reference sequence). V was clipped by 1 base and J by 5 bases; unmatched bases: 15. The CDR3 sequence: CAWSGRKRDRPYNEKLFF. CDR3 coding DNA: TGTGCCTGGAGTGGACGAAAACGGGACAGGCCCTACAATGAAAAACTGTTTTTT.

The rearrangement links TRBV21-1 to TRBJ2-1; the D call in the table, TRBD2, was not verified against the DNA. TRBV21-1 has pseudogene status. This CDR3 comprises 20 residues. The DNA for the CDR3 is TGTGCCAGCAGCAAAGGGTCCGGACTAGCGGGAGGGCCTCCCTACAATGAGCAGTTCTTC. As protein: CASSKGSGLAGGPPYNEQFF.

This chain uses TRBV19 with TRBJ2-1, with a tentative D call TRBD2 (6 bases). Per the germline V gene, CDR1 is LNHDA and CDR2 is SQIVND (reference sequence). This CDR3 comprises 16 residues. With 1 base removed from V and 0 bases from J, the gap between germline ends came to 10 bases. The CDR3 DNA is TGTGCCAGTAGTATAGTTGGGAGGAGCTCCTACAATGAGCAGTTCTTC. Translated: CASSIVGRSSYNEQFF.

This chain connects TRBV19 to TRBJ2-1, with TRBD2 matching over 7 bases. This CDR3 comprises 13 residues. Germline V gene sequence: CDR1 LNHDA, CDR2 SQIVND (reference sequence). V shed 3 bases and J 7 bases; nucleotides not matched to a gene: 3. The CDR3 region is CASSIALANEQFF. CDR3 DNA: TGTGCCAGTAGTATTGCACTAGCGAATGAGCAGTTCTTC.